The 32 T cell receptor beta chains given below trace back to one sample, sequenced in a study of sequential checkpoint blockade in melanoma. The protocol was immunoSEQ multiplex PCR, while the TCRdb copy is restricted to in-frame clones and leaves out a portion. The sample carries approximately 10,000 clones, around three quarters recorded once. Treatment given: randomized to nivolumab then ipilimumab (arm A) or the reverse (arm B). The sequencing here drew on CD8+ T cells sorted from blood (inferred from file names), taken from a patient given nivolumab and ipilimumab in sequence. The receptors originated from a human donor with melanoma.

This chain joins TRBV15 and TRBJ2-5, with a weak D call TRBD2 (5 bases). The CDR3 has 14 residues. Germline V lookup: CDR1 LNHNV, CDR2 YYDKDF (reference sequence). Trimming removed 3 bases at V and 7 bases at J, with 15 bases between. CDR3 region: CATSRSGDRGTQYF. The CDR3 region has the DNA TGTGCCACCAGCAGGTCAGGTGACCGGGGGACCCAGTACTTC.

The rearrangement joins TRBV20-1 to TRBJ1-2; no definite D call. CDR3 length: 8 amino acids. Germline loops: CDR1 DFQATT, CDR2 SNEGSKA (reference sequence). CDR3 sequence reads: CRAGGYTF. In DNA form, the CDR3 reads TGCAGGGCTGGCGGCTACACCTTC.

The chain carries TRBV6-5 and TRBJ2-1; D is unclear. The germline V gene encodes CDR1 MNHEY and CDR2 SVGAGI. V was trimmed by 0 bases and J by 5 bases, leaving 5 bases between them. The CDR3 runs to 13 residues. The CDR3 DNA reads TGTGCCAGCAGTTACTCTACACACAATGAGCAGTTCTTC. Translated, it gives CASSYSTHNEQFF.

The chain uses TRBV7-3 and TRBJ2-3; TRBD1 matches at 10 bases. The V and J ends lost 5 bases and 6 bases, in that order; junction bases with no gene match: 8. Germline V gene sequence: CDR1 SGHTA, CDR2 FQGTGA. The CDR3 loop spans 15 amino acids. In nucleotides, the CDR3 is TGTGCCAGCAGCCGGACAGGGGGTCGTCTGGATACGCAGTATTTT. Protein product: CASSRTGGRLDTQYF.

This clone has only one observation. V usage is TRBV5-6 and J usage is TRBJ1-2; D unclear. The ends were cut back, 2 bases at V and 2 bases at J, with 10 bases in the middle. CDR1 is SGHDT and CDR2 is YYEEEE in the germline V gene. The CDR3 totals 14 residues. CDR3 DNA: TGTGCCAGCAGCTTCTTGGGCCAGAACTATGGCTACACCTTC. Protein product: CASSFLGQNYGYTF. Supplemented by reference TRBV5-6 and TRBJ1-2, the full variable domain reads DAGVTQSPTHLIKTRGQQVTLRCSPKSGHDTVSWYQQALGQGPQFIFQYYEEEERQRGNFPDRFSGHQFPNYSSELNVNALLLGDSALYLCASSFLGQNYGYTFGSGTRLTVV.

This chain connects TRBV25-1 to TRBJ2-7, with 11 bases aligning to TRBD2. Germline CDR1 MGHDK, CDR2 SYGVNS. Trimming took 4 bases from V and 1 from J; bases not matched to a gene: 6. The length of the CDR3 is 16 residues. In DNA form, the CDR3 reads TGTGCCAGCAGTGCCCCCCTAGCGGGGGGTTCCTACGAGCAGTACTTC. This gives the protein CASSAPLAGGSYEQYF.

The V and J genes are TRBV29-1 and TRBJ2-7; TRBD1 matches at 8 bases. Per the germline V gene, CDR1 is SQVTM and CDR2 is ANQGSEA. V dropped 4 bases and J dropped 3; count of bases not matched to a gene: 2. This CDR3 spans 12 amino acids. CDR3: CSVAGGSYEQYF. CDR3 nucleotides: TGCAGCGTTGCAGGGGGCAGCTACGAGCAGTACTTC.

The CDR3 coding sequence is TGTGCCAGTAGTTCGATCCCTGAGGCGGCTAATGAAAAACTGTTTTTT. It yields the protein CASSSIPEAANEKLFF. The chain combines TRBV19 with TRBJ1-4, with D hard to call. Trimming pared 5 bases from V and 3 bases from J, leaving 16 bases between. The CDR3 spans 16 residues. CDR1 and CDR2 from the germline V gene are LNHDA and SQIVND (reference sequence). Using reference TRBV19 and TRBJ1-4 for the parts outside the CDR3, the full variable domain is DGGITQSPKYLFRKEGQNVTLSCEQNLNHDAMYWYRQDPGQGLRLIYYSQIVNDFQKGDIAEGYSVSREKKESFPLTVTSAQKNPTAFYLCASSSIPEAANEKLFFGSGTQLSVL.

The CDR3 nucleotides read TGTGCCAGCAGCCCGGGACAGGGTAACTCTGGGGCCAACGTCCTGACTTTC. Translation gives CASSPGQGNSGANVLTF. The V gene is TRBV5-4, the J gene TRBJ2-6; 9 positions agree with TRBD1. V trimming: 4 bases; J trimming: 0 bases; junction bases outside the gene matches: 5. The CDR3 has 17 residues. Germline values: CDR1 SGHNT, CDR2 YYREEE (reference sequence).

The gene calls are TRBV29-1 and TRBJ2-5; the D gene is possibly TRBD1 (6 bases). The DNA end is a closer match to TRBJ2-7, so the J assignment may be wrong. Germline V gene data show CDR1 as SQVTM and CDR2 as ANQGSEA. This CDR3 comprises 11 residues. In DNA, the CDR3 is TGCAGCGTTGTACAGGGTTACGAGCAGTACTTC. Protein product: CSVVQGYEQYF.

V usage is TRBV5-1 and J usage is TRBJ2-7; 11 bases fit TRBD2. Losses at the gene ends were 4 bases for V and 3 bases for J; bases not matched to a gene: 6. Per germline, CDR1 SGHRS and CDR2 YFSETQ. CDR3 length equals 15 residues. Here the CDR3 DNA reads TGCGCCAGCAGCACCGGACTAGCGGGTTACTACGAGCAGTACTTC. Amino acids: CASSTGLAGYYEQYF.

The genes are TRBV7-8 and TRBJ1-5; weak D call: TRBD1 (5 bases). Trimming left V 1 base short and J 2 bases short, with 9 bases between. The length of the CDR3 is 15 residues. Germline V gene sequence: CDR1 SGHVS, CDR2 FQNEAQ. The CDR3 sequence is CASSLGRGGNQPQHF. CDR3 nucleotides: TGTGCCAGCAGCTTAGGAAGGGGCGGCAATCAGCCCCAGCATTTT.

The chain recombines TRBV29-1 with TRBJ1-2; TRBD1 aligns across 7 bases. V gave up 7 bases and J gave up 6 bases; unmatched junction bases: 14. Germline V CDR1 and CDR2: SQVTM, ANQGSEA. The CDR3 loop spans 14 amino acids. This chain's CDR3 is CSDQGQTRGDGYTF. The CDR3 coding sequence is TGCAGCGACCAGGGACAGACCCGGGGAGATGGCTACACCTTC.

The chain couples TRBV9 to TRBJ1-6; tentative D call: TRBD1 (5 bases). Deletions cut 0 bases from V and 7 bases from J, with 11 bases between. The CDR3 consists of 15 residues. CDR1 and CDR2 (germline): SGDLS, YYNGEE. CDR3 in DNA: TGTGCCAGCAGCGTAGGTTCCGGGGGGAATTCACCCCTCCACTTT. Translating gives CASSVGSGGNSPLHF.

The V gene is TRBV7-2, the J gene TRBJ1-1; D unresolved. V lost 1 base and J 3 bases, leaving 15 bases between the germline ends. Germline values: CDR1 SGHTA, CDR2 FQGNSA. The CDR3 covers 16 residues. The CDR3, as DNA: TGTGCCAGCAGCTTAGGGTCCGCTCCGCGGGACACTGAAGCTTTCTTT. Translated, it gives CASSLGSAPRDTEAFF.

As regards this clone: A junction boundary mismatches the germline segment, possibly from a read error. The rearrangement joins TRBV4-1 to TRBJ1-1; weak D call: TRBD1 (6 bases). The germline V gene encodes CDR1 MGHRA and CDR2 YSYEKL. This CDR3 contains 13 residues. The CDR3 sequence is CASSSGAPTEAFF. CDR3 nucleotides: TGTGCCAGCAGTTCAGGGGCCCCAACTGAAGCTTTCTTT.

V and J are TRBV19 and TRBJ2-7, with 8 bases fitting TRBD2. The junction had 13 bases not matched to a gene; V was cut back by 4 bases and J by 5 bases. The CDR3 sequence is 16 residues long. Per germline, CDR1 LNHDA and CDR2 SQIVND (reference sequence). The CDR3 region has the DNA TGTGCCAGTAGTACCAAAATTACTAGCGGAAAAAACGAGCAGTACTTC. This encodes CASSTKITSGKNEQYF. The full variable domain, rest sourced from reference TRBV19 and TRBJ2-7, is DGGITQSPKYLFRKEGQNVTLSCEQNLNHDAMYWYRQDPGQGLRLIYYSQIVNDFQKGDIAEGYSVSREKKESFPLTVTSAQKNPTAFYLCASSTKITSGKNEQYFGPGTRLTVT.

The chain joins TRBV4-1 to TRBJ2-7; tentatively, D is TRBD1 (5 bases). This CDR3 is 15 amino acids long. From germline, CDR1 is MGHRA and CDR2 YSYEKL. With 1 base removed from V and 0 bases from J, the gap between germline ends came to 10 bases. This chain's CDR3 is CASSQVTGVSYEQYF. For the CDR3, the DNA is TGCGCCAGCAGCCAAGTTACAGGCGTCTCCTACGAGCAGTACTTC.

This chain joins TRBV11-3 and TRBJ2-7; 7 bases align to TRBD1. J gave up 3 bases and V 5 bases, and 10 bases lay outside the gene matches. CDR1 is SGHNT and CDR2 is YENEEA in the germline V gene. There are 15 residues in the CDR3. CDR3 bases: TGTGCCAGCAGCCTACCGGGACAGAGAGTCTACGAGCAGTACTTC. Encoded protein: CASSLPGQRVYEQYF.

The chain has TRBV19 and TRBJ2-7; D is perhaps TRBD2 (6 bases). The V gene's germline CDR1 is LNHDA and CDR2 SQIVND (reference sequence). V lost 10 bases, J lost 3 bases, and 10 bases lay in between. This CDR3 region has 11 residues. The CDR3 coding sequence is TGTGCCAAACGGGGGTTCTACGAGCAGTACTTC. Translating it yields CAKRGFYEQYF. Combining the CDR3 with reference TRBV19 and TRBJ2-7 gives the whole variable domain DGGITQSPKYLFRKEGQNVTLSCEQNLNHDAMYWYRQDPGQGLRLIYYSQIVNDFQKGDIAEGYSVSREKKESFPLTVTSAQKNPTAFYLCAKRGFYEQYFGPGTRLTVT.

This clone turned up a few times. The rearrangement links TRBV14 to TRBJ1-1; no firm D call. CDR1 and CDR2 from the germline V gene are SGHDN and FVKESK. The V gene lost 0 bases and the J gene lost 8 bases, with 7 bases spanning the gap. The CDR3 spans 12 residues. The CDR3 loop is CASSQDFREAFF. In DNA form, the CDR3 reads TGTGCCAGCAGCCAAGATTTTAGAGAAGCTTTCTTT.

This chain connects TRBV4-2 to TRBJ1-5; maybe TRBD1 (5 bases). V dropped 0 bases and J dropped 6 bases, with 15 bases sitting between them. The CDR3 has 16 residues. Germline CDR1 is LGHNA and CDR2 is YNFKEQ. The DNA of the CDR3 is TGTGCCAGCAGCCAAGACACAGGTCTTACAGGTCAGCCCCAGCATTTT. This codes for CASSQDTGLTGQPQHF.

A single count supports this clone. The chain joins TRBV18 to TRBJ2-7; the D gene is possibly TRBD2 (6 bases). Germline V gives CDR1 KGHSH, CDR2 LQKENI. Trimming removed 8 bases at V and 3 bases at J, with 14 bases between. This CDR3 region has 13 residues. The CDR3: CASQSDGSYEQYF. DNA of the CDR3: TGTGCCAGCCAATCGGACGGGAGCTACGAGCAGTACTTC.

V is TRBV4-3 and J is TRBJ1-1, with D unclear. Deletions cut 1 base from V and 0 bases from J, with 15 bases between. The CDR3 length is 17 residues. Germline CDR1 is LGHNA and CDR2 is YSLEER. CDR3 sequence (DNA): TGCGCCAGCAGCCAAGCGTCGGCAGGCGTCATGAACACTGAAGCTTTCTTT. Translation gives CASSQASAGVMNTEAFF.

V gene TRBV7-8 combines with J gene TRBJ2-5, with TRBD1 identical over 9 bases. The length of the CDR3 is 15 residues. V gave up 5 bases and J gave up 8 bases; unmatched junction bases: 12. The V gene's germline CDR1 is SGHVS and CDR2 FQNEAQ. The DNA for the CDR3 is TGTGCCAGCAGCGCGTGGACAGGGGTTGGGGGAACCCAGTACTTC. Protein: CASSAWTGVGGTQYF.

The rearrangement joins TRBV5-4 to TRBJ1-3; unclear D gene. The V gene's germline CDR1 is SGHNT and CDR2 YYREEE (reference sequence). The length of the CDR3 is 16 residues. V lost 3 bases to trimming and J lost 0 bases, with 13 bases between them. CDR3 in DNA: TGTGCCAGCAGCTACGGACGGGAGTACTCTGGAAACACCATATATTTT. This sequence encodes CASSYGREYSGNTIYF.

This clone appeared once. The chain couples TRBV28 to TRBJ1-5, with unresolved D. The V gene's germline CDR1 is MDHEN and CDR2 SYDVKM. Trimming removed 7 bases from V and 2 bases from J, with 12 bases in between. This CDR3 is built from 14 residues. The CDR3, as DNA: TGTGCCAGCACTCTGCGGGCAGGCAATCAGCCCCAGCATTTT. This codes for CASTLRAGNQPQHF.

This chain's CDR3 is CSVEGTGPTYEQYF. The CDR3 bases are TGCAGCGTTGAAGGGACAGGACCAACCTACGAGCAGTACTTC. The rearrangement joins TRBV29-1 to TRBJ2-7, with TRBD1 matching 7 bases. Trimming removed 1 base from V and 2 bases from J; junction bases left unmatched: 5. The CDR3 loop spans 14 amino acids. Germline CDR1 is SQVTM and CDR2 is ANQGSEA.

The chain carries TRBV9 and TRBJ2-3; TRBD1 aligns across 7 bases. The germline V gene has CDR1 SGDLS and CDR2 YYNGEE. This CDR3 is 17 amino acids long. Trimming took 2 bases from V and 2 from J; bases not matched to a gene: 11. DNA of the CDR3: TGTGCCAGCAGCGTCCCCCAGGGACAGAATCCCACAGATACGCAGTATTTT. Its translation is CASSVPQGQNPTDTQYF.

The CDR3 DNA is TGTGCCAGCAGCCTCCGGTCCGGGGGGGAGCAGTACTTC. Amino acids: CASSLRSGGEQYF. The chain couples TRBV7-6 to TRBJ2-7; 7 bases line up with TRBD2. This CDR3 comprises 13 residues. The junction had 8 bases not matched to a gene; V was cut back by 5 bases and J by 7 bases. Germline V lookup: CDR1 SGHVS, CDR2 FNYEAQ.

This clone appeared a few times. The CDR3 coding sequence is TGTGCCAGCAGTTCAGGGTATAATACCGGGGAGCTGTTTTTT. The encoded protein is CASSSGYNTGELFF. The gene calls are TRBV27 and TRBJ2-2; D might be TRBD1 (5 bases). CDR3 size: 14 residues. The germline V and J ends were trimmed by 4 bases and 5 bases, with 11 bases remaining between them. Germline assignment: CDR1 MNHEY and CDR2 SMNVEV (reference sequence).

The CDR3 nucleotides read TGTGCCAGCAGCTTTGGCGGGGCCTACGAGCAGTACTTC. Protein product: CASSFGGAYEQYF. This chain connects TRBV11-2 to TRBJ2-7; D might be TRBD2 (6 bases). The V gene lost 3 bases and the J gene lost 2 bases, with 8 bases spanning the gap. Germline lookup yields CDR1 SGHAT and CDR2 FQNNGV. This CDR3 is built from 13 residues.